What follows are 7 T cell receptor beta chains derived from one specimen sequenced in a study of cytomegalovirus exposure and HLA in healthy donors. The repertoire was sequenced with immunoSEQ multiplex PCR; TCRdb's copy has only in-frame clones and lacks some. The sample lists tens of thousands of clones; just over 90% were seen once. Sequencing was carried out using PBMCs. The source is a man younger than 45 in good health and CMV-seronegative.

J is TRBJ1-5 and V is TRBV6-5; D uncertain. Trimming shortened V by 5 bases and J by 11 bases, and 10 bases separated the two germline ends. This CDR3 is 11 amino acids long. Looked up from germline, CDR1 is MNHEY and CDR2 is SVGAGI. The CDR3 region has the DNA TGTGCCAGCAGTCTTGGTCTAGCCCAGCATTTT. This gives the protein CASSLGLAQHF.

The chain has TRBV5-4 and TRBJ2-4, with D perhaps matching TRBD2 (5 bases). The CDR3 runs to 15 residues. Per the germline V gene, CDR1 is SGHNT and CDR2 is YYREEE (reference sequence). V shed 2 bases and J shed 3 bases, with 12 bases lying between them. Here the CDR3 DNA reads TGTGCCAGCAGCTTCAACGGAGGCAGCAAAAACATTCAGTACTTC. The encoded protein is CASSFNGGSKNIQYF. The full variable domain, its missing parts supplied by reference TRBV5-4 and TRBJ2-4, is ETGVTQSPTHLIKTRGQQVTLRCSSQSGHNTVSWYQQALGQGPQFIFQYYREEENGRGNFPPRFSGLQFPNYSSELNVNALELDDSALYLCASSFNGGSKNIQYFGAGTRLSVL.

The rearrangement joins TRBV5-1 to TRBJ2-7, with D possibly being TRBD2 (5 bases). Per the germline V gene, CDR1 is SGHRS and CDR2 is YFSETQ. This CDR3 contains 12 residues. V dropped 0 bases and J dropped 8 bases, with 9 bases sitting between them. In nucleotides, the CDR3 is TGCGCCAGCAGCTTGGGGACGGGAAAGCAGTACTTC. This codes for CASSLGTGKQYF.

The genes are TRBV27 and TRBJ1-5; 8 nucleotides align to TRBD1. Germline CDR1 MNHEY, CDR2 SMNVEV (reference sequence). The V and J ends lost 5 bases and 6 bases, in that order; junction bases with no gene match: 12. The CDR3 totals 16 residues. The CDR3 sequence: CASSPLGPGGLQPQHF. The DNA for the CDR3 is TGTGCCAGCAGTCCTCTCGGACCAGGGGGCCTTCAGCCCCAGCATTTT.

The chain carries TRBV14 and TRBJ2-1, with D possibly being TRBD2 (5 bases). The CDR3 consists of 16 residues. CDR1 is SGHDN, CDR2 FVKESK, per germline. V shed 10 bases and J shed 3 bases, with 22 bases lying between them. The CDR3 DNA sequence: TGTGCCATTCCGAGGGCCGGAGACTCGGACTACAATGAGCAGTTCTTC. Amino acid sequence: CAIPRAGDSDYNEQFF.

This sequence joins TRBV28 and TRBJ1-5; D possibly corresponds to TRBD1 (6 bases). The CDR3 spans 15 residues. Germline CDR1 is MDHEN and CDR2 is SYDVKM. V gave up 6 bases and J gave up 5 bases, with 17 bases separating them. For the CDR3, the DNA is TGTGCCAGCAGCCCCGGAGTCCAGGGGTATCAGCCCCAGCATTTT. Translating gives CASSPGVQGYQPQHF.

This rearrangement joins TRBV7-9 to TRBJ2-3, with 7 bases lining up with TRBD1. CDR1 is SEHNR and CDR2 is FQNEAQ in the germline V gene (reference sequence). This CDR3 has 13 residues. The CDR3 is CAEGTESTDTQYF. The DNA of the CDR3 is TGTGCAGAAGGGACAGAAAGCACAGATACGCAGTATTTT.